This T cell receptor (beta chain) was identified during a study of CD8 T cells in ankylosing spondylitis. Libraries of TCR beta came from quantitative 5'-RACE with molecular barcodes. TCRdb fed the 5' RACE reads into MiXCR, producing one record per CDR3 protein. The sample contains 800,000 to 900,000 distinct CDR3 sequences, about 12% of which appear only once. Regarding the study as a whole: A number of the motif variants had already been described in reactive arthritis synovial fluid and blood. Characteristic of ankylosing spondylitis blood, it appeared, was a TCR beta motif comprising roughly eight highly homologous variants.

The CDR3 length is 16 residues. Trimming at V came to 5 bases and at J to 2 bases, leaving 8 bases not matched to a gene. Germline CDR1 reads DFQATT; CDR2 reads SNEGSKA (reference sequence). Regarding this clonotype: The antigen is not known.

The TCR originated in a male donor with ankylosing spondylitis. Input material: blood, either unsorted or a sorted T cell fraction (not recorded which). The J gene is TRBJ2-1, the V gene TRBV20-1; the match to TRBD2 covers 11 bases. Here the CDR3 reads CSAGGGLAEAYNEQFF. Here the CDR3 DNA reads TGCAGTGCTGGGGGGGGACTAGCGGAAGCCTACAATGAGCAGTTCTTC.